This T cell receptor (beta chain) was documented in a study of T cell repertoires in cytomegalovirus infection. This clonotype has more than one count but fewer than ten. As yet, its antigen is unknown. From the reads, TCRdb called clonotypes with MiXCR, one entry per CDR3 protein. The repertoire includes about 740,000 distinct CDR3 sequences, around 30% of them detected once, and around a sixth sits in the top ten. The V and J ends lost 7 bases and 7 bases respectively, with 25 bases between them. Looked up from germline, CDR1 is SEHNR and CDR2 is FQNEAQ (reference sequence). This CDR3 is built from 16 residues. The study's findings and limits: Cumulated frequencies of public TCR beta families served to identify carriers of CMV plus the relevant HLA.

Source: cultured PBMCs, taken from culture after CMV antigen stimulation. The chain is built from TRBV7-9 and TRBJ1-2; a possible D gene is TRBD1 (5 bases). The source of this sequence is a human donor in good health (CMV status not recorded). Some clones in this sample may be carry-over from other donors' samples. CDR3 protein: CASTLGTHPRRAGYTF. CDR3 coding DNA: TGTGCCAGCACCCTGGGGACGCATCCCCGCAGGGCTGGCTACACCTTC.